This T cell receptor (beta chain) was observed in a study of blood T cells in healthy people across ages. It was with a sample-barcoded 5' primer and a J-beta primer mix that a second PCR of about 6 to 12 cycles was run. TCRdb called the 5' RACE reads again in MiXCR, with one record for every CDR3 protein. The sample consists of over 1,500,000 distinct CDR3 sequences, about 50% of them appearing once. Trimming took off 2 bases at V and 2 bases at J, with 8 bases between the two ends. CDR3 length: 14 amino acids. Sequences were obtained from blood. J is TRBJ2-3 and V is TRBV12-3 or TRBV12-4, with D hard to call. This TCR was recovered from a woman in her 40s in good health. The CDR3: CASSLYGHTDTQYF. Here the CDR3 DNA reads TGTGCCAGCAGTTTATACGGCCACACAGATACGCAGTATTTT.